This entry features one TCR beta chain sequence. Everyone who took part was about 18 to 90 years old, and they came from fewer than 25 US areas. Produced via immunoSEQ multiplex PCR; TCRdb's table is partial and in-frame only. Of fewer than 250,000 clones detected, 70% to 90% appear once; the ten largest clones hold 10% to 12%. The data belong to a study of blood T cell repertoires in COVID-19. The CDR3 has 17 residues. Trimming took 3 bases from V and 5 from J, leaving 23 bases between them. The germline CDR1 and CDR2 sequences are SGHDT and YYEEEE. This rearrangement joins TRBV5-6 to TRBJ2-5, with D possibly matching TRBD1 (6 bases). The origin of this receptor is a man in his thirties or forties who had recovered from COVID-19. The sample was PBMCs or T cells enriched from blood (not recorded which). CDR3 loop: CASSSWIGTPGGETQYF. CDR3 in DNA: TGTGCCAGCAGCTCGTGGATCGGGACACCCGGTGGGGAGACCCAGTACTTC.